These 25 T cell receptor beta chains were sequenced from one sample in a study of human versus mouse CDR3 diversity and MHC coevolution (dated by TCRdb to about 2017). The library came from the immunoSEQ multiplex PCR assay. This is the immuneACCESS table as TCRdb keeps it, with only in-frame sequences that have V and J called. A part of the clones is gone; compared with another copy, unresolved V genes explain less than half, and the rest is unexplained. This sample has roughly 86,000 clones in its table, and 90% to 95% of those were observed once. Approximately 1.4% of the sample lies in the top ten. Sample: naive CD4+ T cells from blood. This specimen's cell subset or site label, per the study, means: CD45RO-negative CD62L-positive naive CD4 T cells. The source of these receptors is a person aged 25 to 75 in good health.

This clone has only a few counts. The chain couples TRBV13 to TRBJ1-1; TRBD1 agrees at 7 bases. J lost 5 bases, V lost 3 bases, and 9 bases had no gene match. CDR1 and CDR2 (germline): PRHDT, FYEKMQ (reference sequence). The CDR3 consists of 15 residues. The CDR3 sequence: CASSLTGPGGTEAFF. The CDR3 nucleotides read TGTGCCAGCAGCTTGACAGGGCCCGGAGGGACTGAAGCTTTCTTT.

The chain is built from TRBV2 and TRBJ1-1, with D possibly being TRBD1 (5 bases). Per the germline V gene, CDR1 is SNHLY and CDR2 is FYNNEI. V was cut by 7 bases and J by 2 bases, with 11 bases left in between. The CDR3 covers 13 residues. The CDR3 DNA reads as TGTGCCAGCAAGCTGCAGGGTAACACTGAAGCTTTCTTT. Protein: CASKLQGNTEAFF.

The rearrangement uses TRBV7-3 and TRBJ2-1; the match to TRBD2 covers 14 bases. The CDR3 is 16 residues long. V shed 5 bases and J 7 bases; nucleotides not matched to a gene: 7. CDR1 is SGHTA and CDR2 is FQGTGA in the germline V gene. Here the CDR3 DNA reads TGTGCCAGCAGCACGACCGGGACTAGCGGGAGAAATGAGCAGTTCTTC. Protein sequence: CASSTTGTSGRNEQFF.

The chain employs TRBV5-4 and TRBJ2-5, with a possible D match to TRBD1 (5 bases). The CDR3 loop spans 15 amino acids. Germline CDR1 reads SGHNT; CDR2 reads YYREEE (reference sequence). Trimming left V 4 bases short and J 0 bases short, with 13 bases between. The CDR3 loop is CASSRSTAYQETQYF. CDR3 coding DNA: TGTGCCAGCAGCCGGTCGACAGCTTACCAAGAGACCCAGTACTTC. Full variable domain (outside the CDR3, taken from reference TRBV5-4 and TRBJ2-5): ETGVTQSPTHLIKTRGQQVTLRCSSQSGHNTVSWYQQALGQGPQFIFQYYREEENGRGNFPPRFSGLQFPNYSSELNVNALELDDSALYLCASSRSTAYQETQYFGPGTRLLVL.

This chain uses TRBV10-3 with TRBJ2-3; 8 nucleotides line up with TRBD1. This CDR3 is 18 amino acids long. CDR1 is ENHRY, CDR2 SYGVKD, per germline. Losses at the gene ends were 0 bases for V and 0 bases for J; bases not matched to a gene: 8. The CDR3 DNA sequence: TGTGCCATCAGTGAGTCGCCAGGGGGCTACTCTAGCACAGATACGCAGTATTTT. Protein sequence: CAISESPGGYSSTDTQYF.

This chain uses TRBV9 with TRBJ1-4; D gene unclear. The V end was cut by 0 bases, the J end by 0 bases, with 9 bases between. The CDR3 totals 16 residues. The germline CDR1 and CDR2 sequences are SGDLS and YYNGEE. The CDR3 DNA reads as TGTGCCAGCAGCGTAGCTATTGGAGCAACTAATGAAAAACTGTTTTTT. Its translation: CASSVAIGATNEKLFF.

The chain combines TRBV6-5 with TRBJ2-1; tentative D call: TRBD1 (7 bases). The CDR3 contains 13 residues. Trimming cost V 2 bases and J 14 bases, with 16 bases left between them. The V gene's germline CDR1 is MNHEY and CDR2 SVGAGI. CDR3 DNA sequence: TGTGCCAGCAGTTACAGCGGCGGGACAGCGGAGTTCTTC. Its translation: CASSYSGGTAEFF.

The chain has TRBV4-3 and TRBJ1-2; no reliable D call. In germline, CDR1 is LGHNA, CDR2 YSLEER. CDR3 size: 15 residues. V lost 0 bases, J lost 0 bases, and 8 bases lay in between. The CDR3 reads CASSQDTSTNYGYTF. The CDR3, as DNA: TGCGCCAGCAGCCAAGATACTAGTACTAACTATGGCTACACCTTC.

The J gene is TRBJ2-1, the V gene TRBV5-5; 11 bases agree with TRBD2. The CDR3 is 15 amino acids. Trimming at V came to 0 bases and at J to 6 bases, leaving 2 bases not matched to a gene. The germline CDR1 and CDR2 sequences are SGHKS and YYEKEE (reference sequence). CDR3 loop: CASSLELAGVNEQFF. The CDR3 region has the DNA TGTGCCAGCAGCTTGGAACTAGCGGGAGTCAATGAGCAGTTCTTC.

V usage is TRBV6-5 and J usage is TRBJ2-5, with 8 bases identical to TRBD1. From germline, CDR1 is MNHEY and CDR2 SVGAGI. The V segment lost 0 bases and the J segment 4 bases; nucleotides outside the gene matches: 4. CDR3 length: 15 residues. Written as DNA, the CDR3 is TGTGCCAGCAGTTACTCGCCAGGGGGCGGAGAGACCCAGTACTTC. It specifies CASSYSPGGGETQYF.

The chain is built from TRBV29-1 and TRBJ2-7; D possibly corresponds to TRBD1 (5 bases). Between the trimmed V and J ends, which lost 6 bases and 6 bases, there was a span of 21 bases. CDR1 SQVTM and CDR2 ANQGSEA come from the germline V gene. CDR3 length: 14 amino acids. DNA of the CDR3: TGCAGCGTGTCGCTCAAATGGGGCTTGGCCGAGCAGTACTTC. This sequence encodes CSVSLKWGLAEQYF.

The chain combines TRBV7-3 with TRBJ2-3; D might be TRBD2 (5 bases). Between the trimmed V and J ends, which lost 5 bases and 2 bases, there was a span of 17 bases. The CDR3 sequence is 16 residues long. CDR1 is SGHTA, CDR2 FQGTGA, per germline. As DNA, the CDR3 is TGTGCCAGCAGCCCGCTCGGAGCGGATATCACAGATACGCAGTATTTT. Encoded protein: CASSPLGADITDTQYF. The variable domain in full, with the rest retrieved from reference TRBV7-3 and TRBJ2-3, is GAGVSQTPSNKVTEKGKYVELRCDPISGHTALYWYRQSLGQGPEFLIYFQGTGAADDSGLPNDRFFAVRPEGSVSTLKIQRTERGDSAVYLCASSPLGADITDTQYFGPGTRLTVL.

The chain combines TRBV7-2 with TRBJ1-2, with TRBD1 matching over 10 bases. The CDR3 loop spans 16 amino acids. Trimming took 5 bases from V and 5 from J; bases not matched to a gene: 11. Germline V lookup: CDR1 SGHTA, CDR2 FQGNSA. Here the CDR3 DNA reads TGTGCCAGCAGCCTTGCCCGGGACAGGGGAACTTATGGCTACACCTTC. Its protein is CASSLARDRGTYGYTF.

The chain carries TRBV6-1 and TRBJ1-4; the match to TRBD1 covers 8 bases. V was pared by 1 base and J by 13 bases, with 5 bases of the junction left unmatched. CDR3 length: 13 amino acids. Germline V gives CDR1 MNHNS, CDR2 SASEGT. CDR3 protein: CASSEGDRQRLFF. The CDR3 DNA reads as TGTGCCAGCAGTGAAGGGGACAGGCAGAGACTGTTTTTT.

The CDR3 loop reads CASSVESVGGTEAFF. CDR3 bases: TGTGCCAGCAGCGTAGAATCTGTGGGGGGGACTGAAGCTTTCTTT. This chain connects TRBV9 to TRBJ1-1; perhaps TRBD1 as D (5 bases). Trimming took 0 bases from V and 5 from J, leaving 14 bases between them. The CDR3 spans 15 residues. Germline-derived CDR1 and CDR2 are SGDLS and YYNGEE.

The V gene is TRBV6-6, the J gene TRBJ1-1, with a tentative D call TRBD1 (6 bases). This CDR3 has 16 amino acids. V lost 3 bases and J lost 7, with 21 bases in between. CDR1 is MNHNY and CDR2 is SVGAGI in the germline V gene (reference sequence). Here the CDR3 reads CASSYFTAGAEGEAFF. CDR3 coding DNA: TGTGCCAGCAGTTATTTTACGGCGGGGGCGGAGGGTGAAGCTTTCTTT.

This sequence joins TRBV30 and TRBJ1-4; 11 bases fit TRBD1. This CDR3 region has 15 residues. Germline V gene sequence: CDR1 GTSNPN, CDR2 SVGIG (reference sequence). After removal of 5 bases from V and 7 bases from J, the junction contained 9 bases not matched to a gene. The CDR3 loop is CAWGTGGAVSEKLFF. Written as DNA, the CDR3 is TGTGCCTGGGGGACAGGGGGAGCGGTTTCTGAAAAACTGTTTTTT. The full variable domain, in which reference TRBV30 and TRBJ1-4 provide the parts outside the CDR3, is SQTIHQWPATLVQPVGSPLSLECTVEGTSNPNLYWYRQAAGRGLQLLFYSVGIGQISSEVPQNLSASRPQDRQFILSSKKLLLSDSGFYLCAWGTGGAVSEKLFFGSGTQLSVL.

The chain employs TRBV9 and TRBJ2-2, with 8 nucleotides matching TRBD2. With 3 bases clipped from V and 3 bases from J, the junction kept 4 bases outside the gene matches. The CDR3 is made up of 15 amino acids. Germline V gene sequence: CDR1 SGDLS, CDR2 YYNGEE. This chain's CDR3 is CASSAGGGYTGELFF. Written as DNA, the CDR3 is TGTGCCAGCAGCGCCGGGGGGGGATACACCGGGGAGCTGTTTTTT.

The chain joins TRBV7-9 to TRBJ1-6; 8 nucleotides match TRBD1. This CDR3 region has 15 residues. The V gene end was trimmed by 3 bases and the J gene end by 8 bases; junction bases not matched to a gene: 6. The germline V gene has CDR1 SEHNR and CDR2 FQNEAQ (reference sequence). DNA for the CDR3: TGTGCCAGCAGCTTGCGACAGGGGATGGATTCACCCCTCCACTTT. Translation gives CASSLRQGMDSPLHF.

The chain has TRBV19 and TRBJ2-5; possible D gene TRBD2, 6 bases. The closer fit of TRBJ2-7 to the DNA end suggests the J call may be wrong. This CDR3 is built from 18 residues. The V gene's germline CDR1 is LNHDA and CDR2 SQIVND (reference sequence). The CDR3 sequence: CASSADGNKGRFSYEQYF. The CDR3 DNA reads TGTGCCAGTAGTGCCGACGGTAACAAGGGGAGGTTCTCCTACGAGCAGTACTTC.

The chain couples TRBV7-2 to TRBJ1-5; 9 bases line up with TRBD1. With 1 base clipped from V and 6 bases from J, the junction kept 4 bases outside the gene matches. In germline, CDR1 is SGHTA, CDR2 FQGNSA. The CDR3 extends over 15 amino acids. CDR3 sequence: CASSLGGTGLQPQHF. The DNA for the CDR3 is TGTGCCAGCAGCTTAGGAGGGACAGGGCTTCAGCCCCAGCATTTT.

The count of this clone is one. CDR3 sequence reads: CASSPAAGGTGELFF. The CDR3 DNA reads TGTGCCAGTAGTCCGGCGGCAGGGGGGACCGGGGAGCTGTTTTTT. J is TRBJ2-2 and V is TRBV19, with D tentatively TRBD1 (7 bases). The CDR3 is 15 amino acids. CDR1 and CDR2 from the germline V gene are LNHDA and SQIVND (reference sequence). V was clipped by 5 bases and J by 5 bases, with 15 bases between them. Full variable domain (rest looked up from reference TRBV19 and TRBJ2-2): DGGITQSPKYLFRKEGQNVTLSCEQNLNHDAMYWYRQDPGQGLRLIYYSQIVNDFQKGDIAEGYSVSREKKESFPLTVTSAQKNPTAFYLCASSPAAGGTGELFFGEGSRLTVL.

The gene calls are TRBV7-3 and TRBJ2-2; 8 nucleotides match TRBD1. The trim removed 2 bases at V and 2 bases at J, leaving 4 bases unmatched. Germline V lookup: CDR1 SGHTA, CDR2 FQGTGA. CDR3 length: 16 residues. CDR3 region: CASSLPGGDNTGELFF. CDR3 sequence (DNA): TGTGCCAGCAGCTTACCAGGGGGCGATAACACCGGGGAGCTGTTTTTT.

The chain joins TRBV2 to TRBJ1-2, with 9 bases fitting TRBD1. The V gene end was trimmed by 0 bases and the J gene end by 7 bases; junction bases not matched to a gene: 6. The CDR3 is 15 residues long. Germline V CDR1 and CDR2: SNHLY, FYNNEI. CDR3 coding DNA: TGTGCCAGCAGTGAAGCTCCGACAGGGGGTGGTGGCTACACCTTC. Protein sequence: CASSEAPTGGGGYTF.

This clone was picked up a small number of times. The chain carries TRBV10-3 and TRBJ2-2, with D possibly matching TRBD1 (6 bases). Germline V gives CDR1 ENHRY, CDR2 SYGVKD. The CDR3 contains 14 residues. Trimming removed 8 bases from V and 2 bases from J, with 12 bases in between. The CDR3 nucleotides are TGTGCCATCGGGCCAGGGACAAACACCGGGGAGCTGTTTTTT. It encodes CAIGPGTNTGELFF.